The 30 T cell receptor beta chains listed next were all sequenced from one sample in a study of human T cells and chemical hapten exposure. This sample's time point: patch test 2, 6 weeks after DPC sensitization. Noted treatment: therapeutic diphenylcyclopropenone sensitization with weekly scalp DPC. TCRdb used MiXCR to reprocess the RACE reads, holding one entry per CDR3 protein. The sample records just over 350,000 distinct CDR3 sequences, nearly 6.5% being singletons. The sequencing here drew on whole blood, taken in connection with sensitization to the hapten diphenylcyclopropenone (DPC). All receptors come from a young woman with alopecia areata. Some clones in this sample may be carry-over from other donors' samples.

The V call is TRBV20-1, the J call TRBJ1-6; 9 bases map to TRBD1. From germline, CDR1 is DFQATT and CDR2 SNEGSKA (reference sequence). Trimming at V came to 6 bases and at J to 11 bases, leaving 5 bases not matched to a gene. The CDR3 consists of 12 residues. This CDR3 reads CSARQGETPLHF. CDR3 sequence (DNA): TGCAGTGCACGACAGGGGGAAACACCCCTCCACTTT.

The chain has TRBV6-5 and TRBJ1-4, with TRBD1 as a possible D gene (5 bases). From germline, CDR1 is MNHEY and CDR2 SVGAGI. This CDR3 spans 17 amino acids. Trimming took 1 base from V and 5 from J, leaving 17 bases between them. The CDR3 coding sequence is TGTGCCAGCAGTTACTGGGCCCCGGGGGAGAGGAATGAAAAACTGTTTTTT. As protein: CASSYWAPGERNEKLFF.

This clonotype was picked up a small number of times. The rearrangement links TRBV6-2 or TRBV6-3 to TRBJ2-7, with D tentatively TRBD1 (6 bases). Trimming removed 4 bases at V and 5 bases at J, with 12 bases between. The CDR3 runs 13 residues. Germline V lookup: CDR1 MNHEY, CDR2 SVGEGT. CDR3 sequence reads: CASSWAGVDEQYF. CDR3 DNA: TGTGCCAGCAGTTGGGCAGGGGTGGACGAGCAGTACTTC.

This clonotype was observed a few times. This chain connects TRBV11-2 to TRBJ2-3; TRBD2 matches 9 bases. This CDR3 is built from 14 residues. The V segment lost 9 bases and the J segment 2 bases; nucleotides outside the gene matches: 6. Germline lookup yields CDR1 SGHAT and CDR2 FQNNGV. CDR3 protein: CASGSGGITDTQYF. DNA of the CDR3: TGTGCCAGTGGGAGCGGGGGGATCACAGATACGCAGTATTTT.

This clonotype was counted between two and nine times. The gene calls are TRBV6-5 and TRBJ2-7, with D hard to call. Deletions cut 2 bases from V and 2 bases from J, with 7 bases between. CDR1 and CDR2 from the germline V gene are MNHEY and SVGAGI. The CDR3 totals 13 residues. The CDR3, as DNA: TGTGCCAGCAGTTACAACAACGCCTACGAGCAGTACTTC. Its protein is CASSYNNAYEQYF.

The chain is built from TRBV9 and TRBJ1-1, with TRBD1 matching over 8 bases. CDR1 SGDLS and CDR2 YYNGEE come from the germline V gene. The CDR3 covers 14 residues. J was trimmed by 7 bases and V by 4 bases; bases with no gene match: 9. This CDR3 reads CASSPTDRADEAFF. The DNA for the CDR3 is TGTGCCAGCAGCCCTACGGACAGGGCTGATGAAGCTTTCTTT.

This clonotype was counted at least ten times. This chain's CDR3 is CSVVGEFAEAFF. Here the CDR3 DNA reads TGCAGCGTGGTGGGGGAGTTCGCTGAAGCTTTCTTT. This chain links TRBV29-1 with TRBJ1-1; maybe TRBD1 (5 bases). The V end lost 6 bases, the J end lost 6 bases, and 14 bases lay between the germline ends. The CDR3 covers 12 residues. Germline CDR1 SQVTM, CDR2 ANQGSEA.

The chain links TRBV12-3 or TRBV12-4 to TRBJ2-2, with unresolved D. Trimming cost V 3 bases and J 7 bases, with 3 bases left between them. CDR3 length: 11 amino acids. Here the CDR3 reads CASSFGGELFF. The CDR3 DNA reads TGTGCCAGCAGTTTCGGCGGGGAGCTGTTTTTT.

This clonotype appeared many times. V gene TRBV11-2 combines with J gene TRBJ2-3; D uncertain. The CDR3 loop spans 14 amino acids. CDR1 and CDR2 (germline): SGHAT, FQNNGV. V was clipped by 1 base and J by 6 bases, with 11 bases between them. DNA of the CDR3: TGTGCCAGCAGCTTAGCGGGCGATCCGGATACGCAGTATTTT. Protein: CASSLAGDPDTQYF. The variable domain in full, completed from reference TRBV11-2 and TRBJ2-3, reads EAGVAQSPRYKIIEKRQSVAFWCNPISGHATLYWYQQILGQGPKLLIQFQNNGVVDDSQLPKDRFSAERLKGVDSTLKIQPAKLEDSAVYLCASSLAGDPDTQYFGPGTRLTVL.

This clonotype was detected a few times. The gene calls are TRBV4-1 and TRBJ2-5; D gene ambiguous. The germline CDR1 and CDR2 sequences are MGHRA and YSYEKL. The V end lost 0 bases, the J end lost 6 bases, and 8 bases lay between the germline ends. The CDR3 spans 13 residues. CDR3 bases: TGCGCCAGCAGCCAAGATGAGTTGAAGACCCAGTACTTC. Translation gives CASSQDELKTQYF.

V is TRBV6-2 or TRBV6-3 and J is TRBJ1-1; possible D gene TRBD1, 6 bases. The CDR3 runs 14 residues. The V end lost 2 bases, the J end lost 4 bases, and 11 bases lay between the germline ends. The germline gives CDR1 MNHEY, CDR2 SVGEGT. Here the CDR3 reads CASSYGGASTEAFF. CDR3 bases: TGTGCCAGCAGTTACGGGGGCGCGAGCACTGAAGCTTTCTTT.

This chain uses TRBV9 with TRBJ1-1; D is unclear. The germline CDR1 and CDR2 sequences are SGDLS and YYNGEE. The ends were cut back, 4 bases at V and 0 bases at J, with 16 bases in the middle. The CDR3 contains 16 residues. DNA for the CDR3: TGTGCCAGCAGCTCCCAGTTAGCGACTGTGAACACTGAAGCTTTCTTT. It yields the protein CASSSQLATVNTEAFF. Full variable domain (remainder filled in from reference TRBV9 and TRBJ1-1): DSGVTQTPKHLITATGQRVTLRCSPRSGDLSVYWYQQSLDQGLQFLIQYYNGEERAKGNILERFSAQQFPDLHSELNLSSLELGDSALYFCASSSQLATVNTEAFFGQGTRLTVV.

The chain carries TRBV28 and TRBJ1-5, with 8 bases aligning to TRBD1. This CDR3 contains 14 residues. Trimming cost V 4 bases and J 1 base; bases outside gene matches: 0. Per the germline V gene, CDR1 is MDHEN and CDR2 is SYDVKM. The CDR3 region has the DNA TGTGCCAGCAGTTACAGGGGGAGCAATCAGCCCCAGCATTTT. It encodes CASSYRGSNQPQHF.

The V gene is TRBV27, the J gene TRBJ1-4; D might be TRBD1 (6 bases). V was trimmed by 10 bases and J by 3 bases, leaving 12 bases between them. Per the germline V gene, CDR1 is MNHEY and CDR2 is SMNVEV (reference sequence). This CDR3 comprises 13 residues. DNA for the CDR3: TGTGCCACACACAGGGAGTCTAATGAAAAACTGTTTTTT. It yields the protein CATHRESNEKLFF.

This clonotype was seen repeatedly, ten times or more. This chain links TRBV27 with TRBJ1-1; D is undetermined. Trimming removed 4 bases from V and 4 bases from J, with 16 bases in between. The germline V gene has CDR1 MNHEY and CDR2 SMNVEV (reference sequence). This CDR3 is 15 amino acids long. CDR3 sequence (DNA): TGTGCCAGCAGTTCTTCTTTGGGGATTGCCACTGAAGCTTTCTTT. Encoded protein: CASSSSLGIATEAFF.

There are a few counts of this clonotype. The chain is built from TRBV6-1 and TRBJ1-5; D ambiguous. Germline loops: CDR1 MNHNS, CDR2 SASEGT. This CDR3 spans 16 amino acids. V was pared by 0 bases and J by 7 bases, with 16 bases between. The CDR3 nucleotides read TGTGCCAGCAGTGAAGCGCAAACATCGGGTATCCAGCCCCAGCATTTT. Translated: CASSEAQTSGIQPQHF.

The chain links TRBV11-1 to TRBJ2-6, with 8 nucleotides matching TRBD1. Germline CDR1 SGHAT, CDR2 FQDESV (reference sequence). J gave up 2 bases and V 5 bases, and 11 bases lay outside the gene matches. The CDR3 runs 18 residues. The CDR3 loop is CASSPRTGFLPGANVLTF. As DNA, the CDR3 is TGTGCCAGCAGCCCAAGGACAGGGTTCCTCCCTGGGGCCAACGTCCTGACTTTC.

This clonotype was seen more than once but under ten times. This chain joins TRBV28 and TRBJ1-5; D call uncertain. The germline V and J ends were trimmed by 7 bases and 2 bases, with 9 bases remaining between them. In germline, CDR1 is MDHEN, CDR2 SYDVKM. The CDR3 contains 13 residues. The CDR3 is CASIQGGNQPQHF. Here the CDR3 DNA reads TGTGCCAGCATTCAAGGAGGCAATCAGCCCCAGCATTTT.

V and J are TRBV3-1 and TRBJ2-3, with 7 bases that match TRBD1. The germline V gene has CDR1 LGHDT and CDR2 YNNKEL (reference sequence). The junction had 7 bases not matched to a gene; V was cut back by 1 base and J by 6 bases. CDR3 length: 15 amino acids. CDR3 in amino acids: CASSQGTGSVDTQYF. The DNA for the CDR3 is TGTGCCAGCAGCCAAGGGACAGGTTCCGTCGATACGCAGTATTTT.

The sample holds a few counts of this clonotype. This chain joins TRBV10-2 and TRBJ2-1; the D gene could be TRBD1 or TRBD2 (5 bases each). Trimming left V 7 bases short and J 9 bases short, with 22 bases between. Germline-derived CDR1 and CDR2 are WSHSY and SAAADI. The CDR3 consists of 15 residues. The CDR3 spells CASTQEGTGRREQFF. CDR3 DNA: TGCGCCAGCACCCAAGAGGGGACCGGCCGCCGTGAGCAGTTCTTC.

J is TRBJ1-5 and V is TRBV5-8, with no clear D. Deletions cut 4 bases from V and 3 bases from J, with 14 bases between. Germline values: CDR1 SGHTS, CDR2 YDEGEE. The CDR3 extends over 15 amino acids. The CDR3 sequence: CASSTDRWYNQPQHF. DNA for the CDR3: TGTGCCAGCAGCACAGATCGTTGGTACAATCAGCCCCAGCATTTT.

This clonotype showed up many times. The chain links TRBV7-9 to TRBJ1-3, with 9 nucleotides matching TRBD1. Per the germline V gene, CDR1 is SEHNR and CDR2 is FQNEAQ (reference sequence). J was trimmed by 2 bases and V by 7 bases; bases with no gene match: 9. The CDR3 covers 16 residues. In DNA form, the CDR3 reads TGTGCCAGCACCCCGGGACAGGGCATTGCTGGAAACACCATATATTTT. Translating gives CASTPGQGIAGNTIYF.

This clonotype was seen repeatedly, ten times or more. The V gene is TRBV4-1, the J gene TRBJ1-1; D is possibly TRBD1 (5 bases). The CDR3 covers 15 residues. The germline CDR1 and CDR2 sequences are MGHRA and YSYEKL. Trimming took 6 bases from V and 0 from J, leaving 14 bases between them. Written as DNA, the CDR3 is TGCGCCAGCAGGACGCCGGACACCTTGAACACTGAAGCTTTCTTT. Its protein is CASRTPDTLNTEAFF.

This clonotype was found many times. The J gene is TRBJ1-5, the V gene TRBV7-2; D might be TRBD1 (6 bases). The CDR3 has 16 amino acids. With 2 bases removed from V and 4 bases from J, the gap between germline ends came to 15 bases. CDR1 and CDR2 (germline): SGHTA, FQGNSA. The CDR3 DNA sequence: TGTGCCAGCAGCTTAAGTACGGGGGCGACAAATCAGCCCCAGCATTTT. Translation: CASSLSTGATNQPQHF.

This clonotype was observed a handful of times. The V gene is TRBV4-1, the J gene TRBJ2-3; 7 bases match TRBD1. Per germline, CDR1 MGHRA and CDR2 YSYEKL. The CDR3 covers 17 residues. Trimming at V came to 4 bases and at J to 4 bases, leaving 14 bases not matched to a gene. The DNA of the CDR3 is TGCGCCAGCAGCCTCCTACCAGGGAGAGGGGGCGCAGATACGCAGTATTTT. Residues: CASSLLPGRGGADTQYF.

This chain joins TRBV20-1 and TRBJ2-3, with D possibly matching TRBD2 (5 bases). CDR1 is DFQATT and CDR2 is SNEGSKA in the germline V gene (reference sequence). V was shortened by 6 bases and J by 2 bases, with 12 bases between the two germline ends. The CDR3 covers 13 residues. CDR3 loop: CSAEASFTDTQYF. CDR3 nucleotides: TGCAGTGCGGAGGCTAGCTTCACAGATACGCAGTATTTT.

The DNA for the CDR3 is TGTGCCAGCAATGACACGGCGGGGGGCACAGATACGCAGTATTTT. It translates to CASNDTAGGTDTQYF. The V gene is TRBV6-2 or TRBV6-3, the J gene TRBJ2-3; 7 nucleotides match TRBD2. The length of the CDR3 is 15 residues. J lost 1 base, V lost 7 bases, and 8 bases had no gene match. The germline gives CDR1 MNHEY, CDR2 SVGEGT.

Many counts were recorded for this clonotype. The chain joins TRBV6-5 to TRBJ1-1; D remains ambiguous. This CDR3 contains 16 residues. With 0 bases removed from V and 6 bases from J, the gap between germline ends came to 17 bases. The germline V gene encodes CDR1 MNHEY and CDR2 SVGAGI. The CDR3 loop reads CASSYSGLGVTAEAFF. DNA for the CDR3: TGTGCCAGCAGTTACTCTGGTCTGGGAGTAACCGCTGAAGCTTTCTTT.

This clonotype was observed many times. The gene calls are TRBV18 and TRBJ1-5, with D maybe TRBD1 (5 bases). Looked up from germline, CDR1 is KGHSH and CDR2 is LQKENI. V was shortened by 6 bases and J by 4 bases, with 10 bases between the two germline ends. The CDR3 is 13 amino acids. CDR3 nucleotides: TGTGCCAGCTCTTCAGGGACGAATCAGCCCCAGCATTTT. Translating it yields CASSSGTNQPQHF.

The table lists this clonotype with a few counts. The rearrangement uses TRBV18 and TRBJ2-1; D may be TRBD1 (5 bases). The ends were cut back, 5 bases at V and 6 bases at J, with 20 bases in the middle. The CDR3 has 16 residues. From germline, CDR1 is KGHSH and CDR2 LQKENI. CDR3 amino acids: CASSSQGRSSGNEQFF. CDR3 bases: TGTGCCAGCTCATCCCAGGGCCGCTCCTCGGGCAATGAGCAGTTCTTC.